The 16 T cell receptor beta chains below all came from one sample that was sequenced in a study of technical replicates of blood from a few donors. Profiling relied on immunoSEQ multiplex PCR, and the TCRdb table lists in-frame clones only, not all of them. This sample carries 80,000 or so clones, nearly 98% of them seen once, and the ten largest clones take approximately 0.15%. Material for sequencing was T cells isolated from PBMCs. These receptors all stem from a human donor in good health.

The chain recombines TRBV6-1 with TRBJ2-3; TRBD1 matches at 7 bases. CDR1 and CDR2 from the germline V gene are MNHNS and SASEGT. This CDR3 spans 15 amino acids. The J segment lost 2 bases and the V segment lost 2 bases, leaving 4 bases of the junction unmatched. Here the CDR3 reads CASSEPGTDTDTQYF. For the CDR3, the DNA is TGTGCCAGCAGTGAACCCGGGACAGACACAGATACGCAGTATTTT.

V usage is TRBV5-5 and J usage is TRBJ2-3; 7 bases match TRBD2. Germline V gives CDR1 SGHKS, CDR2 YYEKEE (reference sequence). The CDR3 has 17 amino acids. V dropped 1 base and J dropped 2; count of bases not matched to a gene: 10. The CDR3 sequence: CASSLFKKRDYTDTQYF. The CDR3 nucleotides read TGTGCCAGCAGCTTGTTTAAGAAGCGGGACTACACAGATACGCAGTATTTT.

The rearrangement uses TRBV6-1 and TRBJ1-1; 7 bases agree with TRBD1. The junction had 6 bases not matched to a gene; V was cut back by 1 base and J by 7 bases. The germline V gene encodes CDR1 MNHNS and CDR2 SASEGT. There are 14 residues in the CDR3. For the CDR3, the DNA is TGTGCCAGCAGTGAAGGCCGGGACAGCAGTGAAGCTTTCTTT. This codes for CASSEGRDSSEAFF.

V and J are TRBV2 and TRBJ2-7; tentatively, D is TRBD1 (5 bases). The CDR3 has 14 residues. Germline CDR1 SNHLY, CDR2 FYNNEI. Trimming took 6 bases from V and 0 from J, leaving 12 bases between them. The CDR3 loop is CASRDTKASYEQYF. The CDR3 nucleotides are TGTGCCAGCAGGGACACGAAGGCCTCCTACGAGCAGTACTTC. The entire variable domain, with the rest obtained from reference TRBV2 and TRBJ2-7, is as follows: EPEVTQTPSHQVTQMGQEVILRCVPISNHLYFYWYRQILGQKVEFLVSFYNNEISEKSEIFDDQFSVERPDGSNFTLKIRSTKLEDSAMYFCASRDTKASYEQYFGPGTRLTVT.

The chain is built from TRBV7-9 and TRBJ1-6; 8 bases fit TRBD1. The CDR3 length is 14 residues. V lost 5 bases and J lost 5; bases outside the gene matches: 2. Germline values: CDR1 SEHNR, CDR2 FQNEAQ (reference sequence). The CDR3 DNA reads TGTGCCAGCAGCCCGGACAGGGATAATTCACCCCTCCACTTT. Translating gives CASSPDRDNSPLHF.

V gene TRBV19 combines with J gene TRBJ2-3, with 7 nucleotides matching TRBD1. CDR3 size: 17 residues. The V and J ends lost 5 bases and 3 bases, in that order; junction bases with no gene match: 14. Germline CDR1 is LNHDA and CDR2 is SQIVND (reference sequence). The DNA for the CDR3 is TGTGCCAGTAGTCCAATCCCCCTTGACAGGGTAACAGATACGCAGTATTTT. Protein product: CASSPIPLDRVTDTQYF.

This rearrangement joins TRBV5-1 to TRBJ1-1, with D possibly being TRBD1 (5 bases). Trimming pared 5 bases from V and 7 bases from J, leaving 15 bases between. CDR3 length equals 13 residues. In germline, CDR1 is SGHRS, CDR2 YFSETQ. The CDR3 DNA reads TGCGCCAGCAGTTCTGACAGAAGAGTTGAAGCTTTCTTT. Translated: CASSSDRRVEAFF.

The chain combines TRBV10-1 with TRBJ2-1; 9 bases agree with TRBD1. Looked up from germline, CDR1 is WNHNN and CDR2 is SYGVQD (reference sequence). This CDR3 has 15 amino acids. Losses at the gene ends were 2 bases for V and 4 bases for J; bases not matched to a gene: 3. The CDR3 nucleotides read TGCGCCAGCAGTGAGATGGGACAGGGATACAATGAGCAGTTCTTC. Translation: CASSEMGQGYNEQFF.

The rearrangement links TRBV14 to TRBJ1-1, with D possibly being TRBD1 (5 bases). Trimming removed 3 bases at V and 1 base at J, with 9 bases between. Germline CDR1 and CDR2: SGHDN and FVKESK. This CDR3 has 14 residues. The CDR3: CASSHRASNTEAFF. CDR3 DNA: TGTGCCAGCAGCCACAGGGCGTCGAACACTGAAGCTTTCTTT.

The V gene is TRBV5-6, the J gene TRBJ2-1; 10 bases are a match to TRBD2. Germline CDR1 and CDR2: SGHDT and YYEEEE. The CDR3 runs 17 residues. The ends lost 7 bases at V and 2 bases at J; junction bases unmatched: 12. CDR3 sequence (DNA): TGTGCCAGCGGGCTCTTTTCAGCGGGAGGGCCCTACAATGAGCAGTTCTTC. Translating it yields CASGLFSAGGPYNEQFF.

The chain recombines TRBV11-3 with TRBJ1-1, with D unresolved. Germline values: CDR1 SGHNT, CDR2 YENEEA. The CDR3 loop spans 13 amino acids. Trimming pared 3 bases from V and 5 bases from J, leaving 10 bases between. CDR3 protein: CASSFPGVTEAFF. The CDR3 nucleotides read TGTGCCAGCAGCTTCCCGGGAGTAACTGAAGCTTTCTTT.

The CDR3 DNA sequence: TGTGCCAGCAGTCTTACACAGGAGACTTTCTACAATGAGCAGTTCTTC. It encodes CASSLTQETFYNEQFF. This sequence joins TRBV28 and TRBJ2-1; a weak D match, TRBD1 (5 bases). Trimming shortened V by 5 bases and J by 3 bases, and 17 bases separated the two germline ends. There are 16 residues in the CDR3. Germline V gene sequence: CDR1 MDHEN, CDR2 SYDVKM. The full variable domain, completed using reference TRBV28 and TRBJ2-1, is DVKVTQSSRYLVKRTGEKVFLECVQDMDHENMFWYRQDPGLGLRLIYFSYDVKMKEKGDIPEGYSVSREKKERFSLILESASTNQTSMYLCASSLTQETFYNEQFFGPGTRLTVL.

V usage is TRBV2 and J usage is TRBJ1-3; D perhaps matches TRBD1 (6 bases). The V end lost 3 bases, the J end lost 4 bases, and 7 bases lay between the germline ends. The length of the CDR3 is 13 residues. Germline V gives CDR1 SNHLY, CDR2 FYNNEI. The CDR3 protein is CASSDRGGNTIYF. The CDR3 DNA reads as TGTGCCAGCAGTGACAGGGGAGGAAACACCATATATTTT.

The chain joins TRBV10-1 to TRBJ2-2; 9 bases are shared with TRBD1. Germline values: CDR1 WNHNN, CDR2 SYGVQD (reference sequence). The CDR3 extends over 14 amino acids. J gave up 7 bases and V 4 bases, and 4 bases lay outside the gene matches. For the CDR3, the DNA is TGCGCCAGCAGTGGAGACAGGGGGAACGGGGAGCTGTTTTTT. It is translated as CASSGDRGNGELFF.

This chain connects TRBV9 to TRBJ2-7; D may be TRBD1 (5 bases). The germline V gene has CDR1 SGDLS and CDR2 YYNGEE. Trimming took off 0 bases at V and 4 bases at J, with 14 bases between the two ends. The CDR3 is made up of 15 amino acids. The CDR3: CASSVDRQFSYEQYF. The CDR3 DNA is TGTGCCAGCAGCGTAGATAGACAGTTCTCTTACGAGCAGTACTTC. Full variable domain (rest looked up from reference TRBV9 and TRBJ2-7): DSGVTQTPKHLITATGQRVTLRCSPRSGDLSVYWYQQSLDQGLQFLIQYYNGEERAKGNILERFSAQQFPDLHSELNLSSLELGDSALYFCASSVDRQFSYEQYFGPGTRLTVT.

The chain carries TRBV18 and TRBJ1-4; 8 bases fit TRBD1. The junction had 18 bases not matched to a gene; V was cut back by 4 bases and J by 8 bases. Germline V lookup: CDR1 KGHSH, CDR2 LQKENI. This CDR3 spans 18 amino acids. This chain's CDR3 is CASSLRDRGGSVGEKLFF. CDR3 DNA: TGTGCCAGCTCACTTCGAGACAGGGGAGGATCGGTTGGAGAAAAACTGTTTTTT.